The 25 T cell receptor beta chains reported below all come from one sample, sequenced in a study of PD-L1 blockade in urothelial cancer listed by TCRdb under 2017. The sample's time point label, decoded: peripheral blood 6 weeks after treatment start. The library was generated by the immunoSEQ multiplex PCR assay. TCRdb stores this immuneACCESS table with in-frame sequences only. Part of the clones is absent; in the studies checked, under half of the shortfall reflects unresolved V genes, and no reason is known for the rest. Present in this sample are more than 60,000 clones, about nine tenths of which were seen just once. Of the sample, roughly 10% is held by the ten largest clones. Sequenced material: PBMCs, taken around atezolizumab (anti-PD-L1) treatment. Receptor source: a man aged 55-75 years with urothelial cancer.

This clone was seen just once. The V gene is TRBV13, the J gene TRBJ2-2; D is unclear. From germline, CDR1 is PRHDT and CDR2 FYEKMQ (reference sequence). Trimming removed 5 bases from V and 6 bases from J, with 13 bases in between. This CDR3 comprises 14 residues. CDR3 loop: CASSPRVNPGELFF. In DNA form, the CDR3 reads TGTGCCAGCAGCCCCCGCGTTAACCCCGGGGAGCTGTTTTTT.

CDR3 nucleotides: TGTGCCAGCAGGATTCCGGGACAGGACTATGGCTACACCTTC. Residues: CASRIPGQDYGYTF. J is TRBJ1-2 and V is TRBV6-5; 8 bases agree with TRBD1. Germline values: CDR1 MNHEY, CDR2 SVGAGI. Trimming took 6 bases from V and 3 from J; bases not matched to a gene: 6. CDR3 size: 14 residues.

V usage is TRBV13 and J usage is TRBJ2-7, with 7 positions matching TRBD2. Germline-derived CDR1 and CDR2 are PRHDT and FYEKMQ (reference sequence). The V segment lost 8 bases and the J segment 3 bases; nucleotides outside the gene matches: 10. CDR3 length: 14 residues. The chain's CDR3 is CASLRAGVDYEQYF. CDR3 nucleotides: TGTGCCAGCCTAAGGGCGGGGGTGGACTACGAGCAGTACTTC.

The chain couples TRBV30 to TRBJ2-3; 12 bases match TRBD2. Germline CDR1 and CDR2: GTSNPN and SVGIG (reference sequence). The V and J ends lost 0 bases and 8 bases, in that order; junction bases with no gene match: 3. This CDR3 is 14 amino acids long. The CDR3 DNA reads TGTGCCTGGAGTGTCGGACTAGCGGGGAGTACGCAGTATTTT. Translated: CAWSVGLAGSTQYF.

The V and J genes are TRBV7-8 and TRBJ2-1; the D is unclear. CDR1 is SGHVS and CDR2 is FQNEAQ in the germline V gene. The CDR3 totals 11 residues. The V end was cut by 4 bases, the J end by 8 bases, with 6 bases between. CDR3 sequence reads: CASSSNYEQFF. In DNA form, the CDR3 reads TGTGCCAGCAGCTCTAACTATGAGCAGTTCTTC.

The chain uses TRBV30 and TRBJ2-7; D ambiguous. The germline V and J ends were trimmed by 5 bases and 3 bases, with 14 bases remaining between them. The CDR3 is 13 residues long. Germline-derived CDR1 and CDR2 are GTSNPN and SVGIG (reference sequence). The CDR3 nucleotides read TGTGCCTGGGGCCGGAGCACTGGCTACGAGCAGTACTTC. Translated: CAWGRSTGYEQYF.

V gene TRBV18 combines with J gene TRBJ1-1, with D unresolved. Germline values: CDR1 KGHSH, CDR2 LQKENI. V was pared by 5 bases and J by 3 bases, with 13 bases between. This CDR3 is 14 amino acids long. Here the CDR3 reads CASSTSGPDTEAFF. The CDR3 DNA follows: TGTGCCAGCTCAACCTCAGGCCCCGACACTGAAGCTTTCTTT.

This rearrangement joins TRBV28 to TRBJ2-2, with unresolved D. The germline CDR1 and CDR2 sequences are MDHEN and SYDVKM. V lost 2 bases and J lost 5, with 9 bases in between. The CDR3 contains 14 residues. The CDR3 spells CASSLTYETGELFF. CDR3 bases: TGTGCCAGCAGTTTAACTTATGAAACCGGGGAGCTGTTTTTT.

The chain uses TRBV7-9 and TRBJ1-4; no clear D. Trimming cost V 6 bases and J 0 bases, with 8 bases left between them. Germline-derived CDR1 and CDR2 are SEHNR and FQNEAQ (reference sequence). The CDR3 contains 14 residues. The CDR3 is CASRSRSTNEKLFF. The DNA for the CDR3 is TGTGCCAGCAGGTCACGGTCAACTAATGAAAAACTGTTTTTT.

This chain connects TRBV19 to TRBJ2-3; TRBD2 matches 7 bases. The germline gives CDR1 LNHDA, CDR2 SQIVND (reference sequence). The CDR3 is 15 amino acids. V lost 5 bases to trimming and J lost 2 bases; unmatched junction nucleotides: 7. The CDR3 DNA reads as TGTGCCAGTAGTTTCTTCAGCGGGGCCACAGATACGCAGTATTTT. This gives the protein CASSFFSGATDTQYF.

The rearrangement uses TRBV28 and TRBJ1-1; D is ambiguous. The CDR3 has 14 amino acids. CDR1 and CDR2 from the germline V gene are MDHEN and SYDVKM. V shed 2 bases and J shed 3 bases, with 10 bases lying between them. In DNA form, the CDR3 reads TGTGCCAGCAGTTTAAGCGGGTCCTACACTGAAGCTTTCTTT. Its translation is CASSLSGSYTEAFF.

The genes are TRBV7-9 and TRBJ2-2; the D gene is possibly TRBD2 (6 bases). V was pared by 4 bases and J by 7 bases, with 25 bases between. CDR1 is SEHNR, CDR2 FQNEAQ, per germline (reference sequence). The CDR3 has 18 amino acids. The CDR3 DNA is TGTGCCAGCAGCTCCATCCCAGCCGCCCAGCGGGTAGTCGGGGAGCTGTTTTTT. Translating gives CASSSIPAAQRVVGELFF.

This chain connects TRBV28 to TRBJ1-3, with TRBD1 identical over 7 bases. The ends lost 10 bases at V and 1 base at J; junction bases unmatched: 4. This CDR3 comprises 13 residues. CDR1 is MDHEN, CDR2 SYDVKM, per germline. The CDR3, as DNA: TGTGCCATCATGACAGGGTCTGGAAACACCATATATTTT. It codes for CAIMTGSGNTIYF.

The chain recombines TRBV19 with TRBJ2-1, with a tentative D call TRBD1 (5 bases). The germline V and J ends were trimmed by 1 base and 3 bases, with 7 bases remaining between them. Germline CDR1 is LNHDA and CDR2 is SQIVND (reference sequence). CDR3 length: 14 amino acids. CDR3 loop: CASSIVDSYNEQFF. The CDR3 region has the DNA TGTGCCAGTAGTATAGTTGACAGCTACAATGAGCAGTTCTTC.

This chain links TRBV29-1 with TRBJ1-1; maybe TRBD1 (5 bases). The CDR3 contains 13 residues. Germline V lookup: CDR1 SQVTM, CDR2 ANQGSEA. Between the trimmed V and J ends, which lost 3 bases and 2 bases, there was a span of 10 bases. The CDR3 is CSVEDKTNTEAFF. The CDR3 DNA reads TGCAGCGTTGAGGACAAGACTAACACTGAAGCTTTCTTT.

J is TRBJ1-1 and V is TRBV11-2, with D possibly TRBD1 on 5 matching bases. The CDR3 extends over 19 amino acids. V lost 4 bases and J lost 0, with 24 bases in between. Germline CDR1 reads SGHAT; CDR2 reads FQNNGV. CDR3 coding DNA: TGTGCCAGCAGCTCCCATCGCGGGGGGAGGGAATACATGAACACTGAAGCTTTCTTT. Amino acid sequence: CASSSHRGGREYMNTEAFF.

Of note for this clone: The junction departs from germline at one end; a sequencing error may be responsible. The CDR3 bases are TGTGCCAGCAGCTTAGGCGGGAACCCTGAAGCTTTCTTT. Amino acids: CASSLGGNPEAFF. The rearrangement links TRBV7-9 to TRBJ1-1, with no clear D. CDR1 and CDR2 (germline): SEHNR, FQNEAQ (reference sequence). The CDR3 length is 13 residues.

The rearrangement joins TRBV19 to TRBJ1-2; 9 bases map to TRBD1. CDR1 and CDR2 from the germline V gene are LNHDA and SQIVND (reference sequence). The CDR3 has 15 amino acids. With V trimmed by 2 bases and J by 3 bases, 4 bases remained unmatched. DNA of the CDR3: TGTGCCAGTAGTATAAGGACAGGGGAGGACTATGGCTACACCTTC. Its translation: CASSIRTGEDYGYTF.

This clone appeared once. The chain is built from TRBV19 and TRBJ2-7, with TRBD2 identical over 7 bases. Trimming removed 7 bases from V and 4 bases from J; junction bases left unmatched: 10. Germline V lookup: CDR1 LNHDA, CDR2 SQIVND (reference sequence). The CDR3 spans 14 residues. The CDR3 spells CASNTGGGIYEQYF. The CDR3 DNA follows: TGTGCCAGTAATACAGGCGGGGGAATTTACGAGCAGTACTTC. The complete variable domain, with remaining parts taken from reference TRBV19 and TRBJ2-7, reads DGGITQSPKYLFRKEGQNVTLSCEQNLNHDAMYWYRQDPGQGLRLIYYSQIVNDFQKGDIAEGYSVSREKKESFPLTVTSAQKNPTAFYLCASNTGGGIYEQYFGPGTRLTVT.

J is TRBJ1-2 and V is TRBV29-1, with D uncertain. This CDR3 contains 13 residues. The V end was cut by 0 bases, the J end by 4 bases, with 9 bases between. The V gene's germline CDR1 is SQVTM and CDR2 ANQGSEA. Written as DNA, the CDR3 is TGCAGCGTTGAAGATAGCGGTCCCTATGGCTACACCTTC. It encodes CSVEDSGPYGYTF.

V usage is TRBV11-2 and J usage is TRBJ2-7; perhaps TRBD2 as D (5 bases). Trimming removed 5 bases from V and 4 bases from J, with 9 bases in between. The CDR3 totals 12 residues. Germline V gives CDR1 SGHAT, CDR2 FQNNGV. CDR3 nucleotide sequence: TGTGCCAGCAGCGCGAGCGGATACGAGCAGTACTTC. This encodes CASSASGYEQYF.

The chain links TRBV28 to TRBJ2-6, with D possibly matching TRBD2 (5 bases). Trimming removed 2 bases from V and 4 bases from J, with 9 bases in between. The CDR3 runs to 15 residues. Germline assignment: CDR1 MDHEN and CDR2 SYDVKM. CDR3 bases: TGTGCCAGCAGTTTAAGCGGCCGGGGGGCCAACGTCCTGACTTTC. Its translation is CASSLSGRGANVLTF.

The genes are TRBV18 and TRBJ1-1; D is unclear. The CDR3 extends over 15 amino acids. CDR1 KGHSH and CDR2 LQKENI come from the germline V gene. Trimming pared 3 bases from V and 0 bases from J, leaving 11 bases between. For the CDR3, the DNA is TGTGCCAGCTCACCCACTCAGGCTTTGAACACTGAAGCTTTCTTT. Encoded protein: CASSPTQALNTEAFF. The variable domain in full, completed from reference TRBV18 and TRBJ1-1, reads NAGVMQNPRHLVRRRGQEARLRCSPMKGHSHVYWYRQLPEEGLKFMVYLQKENIIDESGMPKERFSAEFPKEGPSILRIQQVVRGDSAAYFCASSPTQALNTEAFFGQGTRLTVV.

This CDR3 is CASSLVGSPNEKLFF. Written as DNA, the CDR3 is TGTGCCAGCAGCTTAGTGGGGAGTCCTAATGAAAAACTGTTTTTT. The rearrangement uses TRBV7-9 and TRBJ1-4; no clear D. Germline V lookup: CDR1 SEHNR, CDR2 FQNEAQ (reference sequence). This CDR3 contains 15 residues. Trimming pared 1 base from V and 3 bases from J, leaving 9 bases between.

The chain couples TRBV18 to TRBJ1-5, with 8 bases that match TRBD1. The CDR3 consists of 16 residues. CDR1 KGHSH and CDR2 LQKENI come from the germline V gene. Unmatched junction bases numbered 3, after V lost 2 bases and J lost 0 bases. DNA for the CDR3: TGTGCCAGCTCACCAGACAGGGGCCATAGCAATCAGCCCCAGCATTTT. Translated, it gives CASSPDRGHSNQPQHF.